The rows below give T cell receptor beta chains drawn from one sample of a study of early T cells in non-severe SARS-CoV-2 infection. Using its own MiXCR run on the 5' RACE reads, TCRdb lists one record per CDR3 protein. The sample holds under 85,000 distinct CDR3 sequences, about 12% seen once. Sequenced input: whole blood. The origin of the receptors is an adult who was a healthcare worker with PCR-confirmed SARS-CoV-2 infection or an uninfected control (not recorded which). Each CDR3 is given with its conserved first and last residue. A D gene is named only where the DNA matches it firmly. A clone size is listed for some rows: how often the clone was seen (once, few, many), or a class if it is expanded.

DNA	CDR3	J	size	V	D
TGTGCCTGGAGTCTCCCCGGGACAGGAATTTCTTACACCTTC	CAWSLPGTGISYTF	TRBJ1-2	-	TRBV30	TRBD1
TGCAGCGCGGACAGGGACCAGAACACCGGGGAGCTGTTTTTT	CSADRDQNTGELFF	TRBJ2-2	-	TRBV29-1	TRBD1
TGTGCCAGCAGTTACGATGGGGGGTTGGCTAATTCACCTTCCTCCACTTTT	CASSYDGGLANSPSSTF	TRBJ1-6	many	TRBV6-5	-
TGTGCCAGCCCGGGGCAGAACTATGGCTACACCTTC	CASPGQNYGYTF	TRBJ1-2	many	TRBV6-1	-
TGTGCCACCAGTGATGCAGGCGGGGAAGCCTACAATGAGCAGTTCTTC	CATSDAGGEAYNEQFF	TRBJ2-1	-	TRBV24-1	-
TGTGCCAGCAGTTACTCGCAGCAGGGGGTGGTTAATCAGCCCCAGCATTTT	CASSYSQQGVVNQPQHF	TRBJ1-5	few	TRBV6-6	TRBD1
TGTGCCAGCAGCCGTCTCCCGGGAGCGGGGGGTAAAGATACGCAGTATTTT	CASSRLPGAGGKDTQYF	TRBJ2-3	-	TRBV27	TRBD2
TGCAGTGCTAGTCCCTATGGTAACACTGAAGCTTTCTTT	CSASPYGNTEAFF	TRBJ1-1	few	TRBV20-1	-
TGCAGCGTTGATATAGGGAACACCGGGGAGCTGTTTTTT	CSVDIGNTGELFF	TRBJ2-2	-	TRBV29-1	-
TGTGCCAGCAGCTTAACGGGAGGGATGATAGATACGCAGTATTTT	CASSLTGGMIDTQYF	TRBJ2-3	many	TRBV11-2	TRBD2
TGTGCCAGCAGTTTGGGGCAGGGGATGAGCAATCAGCCCCAGCATTTT	CASSLGQGMSNQPQHF	TRBJ1-5	many	TRBV28	-
TGTGCCAGCAGCTCGAGAAGGGGGGTGCGAGGAGAGACCCAGTACTTC	CASSSRRGVRGETQYF	TRBJ2-5	many	TRBV7-9	-
TGCGCCAGCAGTGAGTCTTCTACAGGGATTGTCTCCTACAATGAGCAGTTCTTC	CASSESSTGIVSYNEQFF	TRBJ2-1	few	TRBV10-1	-
TGTGCCAGCAGTACAGCTAAAGGACGGACGAACACTGAAGCTTTCTTT	CASSTAKGRTNTEAFF	TRBJ1-1	-	TRBV27	-
TGTGCCAGCAGTTTAGAGACCCCTATACGGACCGGGGAGCTGTTTTTT	CASSLETPIRTGELFF	TRBJ2-2	-	TRBV12-3/TRBV12-4	-
TGCAGTGCTAGCCAGACTGGCGGTGATTCACCCCTCCACTTT	CSASQTGGDSPLHF	TRBJ1-6	many	TRBV20-1	-
TGCAGCGTTGATCCGGGGGCGAGAACTGAAGCTTTCTTT	CSVDPGARTEAFF	TRBJ1-1	many	TRBV29-1	-
TGTGCCAGCAGCCCAGACGTGGGATTCGGCAATCAGCCCCAGCATTTT	CASSPDVGFGNQPQHF	TRBJ1-5	many	TRBV11-2	-
TGTGCCAGCAGCAAAGCGCTTTATTTTGGCGGGGAAAGCTCCTACAATGAGCAGTTCTTC	CASSKALYFGGESSYNEQFF	TRBJ2-1	many	TRBV21-1	-
TGCAGTGCCGCGGGGATCCACACAGATACGCAGTATTTT	CSAAGIHTDTQYF	TRBJ2-3	-	TRBV20-1	-
TGTGCCAGCAGCCAAGATTCGGGACAGCCAAACTATGGCTACACCTTC	CASSQDSGQPNYGYTF	TRBJ1-2	-	TRBV4-2	TRBD1
TGTGCCAGCAGCCCCCTGGGGTACGGCACTGAAGCTTTCTTT	CASSPLGYGTEAFF	TRBJ1-1	-	TRBV9	-
TGTGCCAGCGGACCTGGGAGTCTAGCGGGAACCGGGGAGCTGTTTTTT	CASGPGSLAGTGELFF	TRBJ2-2	many	TRBV7-6	TRBD2
TGTGCCATCAGCAAAACAGGGGGAGATACTGAAGCTTTCTTT	CAISKTGGDTEAFF	TRBJ1-1	-	TRBV10-3	TRBD1
TGCAGTGCTAGAGATGGGGACAGGGTCACAGGCGAGCAGTACTTC	CSARDGDRVTGEQYF	TRBJ2-7	many	TRBV20-1	TRBD1
TGTGCCACCAGCAGAGCCGCTCTGGCGGGTGTGAACACCGGGGAGCTGTTTTTT	CATSRAALAGVNTGELFF	TRBJ2-2	-	TRBV15	-
TGTGCCAGCAGCTTAAGGACGGTAGCTAACTATGGCTACACCTTC	CASSLRTVANYGYTF	TRBJ1-2	many	TRBV12-3/TRBV12-4	-
TGCAGCGTTGGACAGTTGAACACTGAAGCTTTCTTT	CSVGQLNTEAFF	TRBJ1-1	many	TRBV29-1	-
TGTGCCAGCAGCTTGGGGACAGGCCCCACCGGGGAGCTGTTTTTT	CASSLGTGPTGELFF	TRBJ2-2	many	TRBV7-6	TRBD1
TGTGCCAGCAGCCGGGATCTACTAGCAAATACGCAGTATTTT	CASSRDLLANTQYF	TRBJ2-3	many	TRBV4-2	-
TGTGCCAGCAGTTACGGGGGGAGCGGGTACAATGAGCAGTTCTTC	CASSYGGSGYNEQFF	TRBJ2-1	many	TRBV6-6	-
TGTGCCAGCAGCCGGTGGACAGAATCTTCTAATTCACCCCTCCACTTT	CASSRWTESSNSPLHF	TRBJ1-6	many	TRBV7-9	-
TGTGCCAGCAGTTTGGGGGGGAATAGCAATCAGCCCCAGCATTTT	CASSLGGNSNQPQHF	TRBJ1-5	many	TRBV12-3/TRBV12-4	-
TGTGCCAGCAGCCGAAGGACAGCAACTAATGAAAAACTGTTTTTT	CASSRRTATNEKLFF	TRBJ1-4	many	TRBV28	-
TGTGCCAGCAGGTCCGGGACTAGGGTCGCTGGGGCCAACGTCCTGACTTTC	CASRSGTRVAGANVLTF	TRBJ2-6	many	TRBV2	TRBD2
TGTGCCAGCAGCTTACAGGGGAGGGACACTGAAGCTTTCTTT	CASSLQGRDTEAFF	TRBJ1-1	-	TRBV7-6	-
TGTGCCAGCAGCTTAATCCAGGGGCGGATAGATTCACCCCTCCATTTT	CASSLIQGRIDSPLHF	TRBJ1-6	many	TRBV7-8	-
TGCGCCAGCAGTGGCGCCAGCGGGGGCTACGAGCAGTACTTC	CASSGASGGYEQYF	TRBJ2-7	many	TRBV10-2	TRBD2
TGTGCCAGCAGCCTGGAGGGGGCTACCACTGAAGCTTTCTTT	CASSLEGATTEAFF	TRBJ1-1	many	TRBV7-8	TRBD1
TGTGCCAGCAGTGCCATAAGCGGGGGGGGCTACAATGAGCAGTTCTTC	CASSAISGGGYNEQFF	TRBJ2-1	-	TRBV25-1	TRBD2
TGTGCCAGCAGCCTCCCGGTAAATGAGCAGTTCTTC	CASSLPVNEQFF	TRBJ2-1	many	TRBV5-4	-
TGCAGCGTTTTTGGACTAGCGGATGAGCAGTTCTTC	CSVFGLADEQFF	TRBJ2-1	many	TRBV29-1	TRBD2
TGTGCCATCAGCCCCCACCCCGCATCTAGCACAGATACGCAGTATTTT	CAISPHPASSTDTQYF	TRBJ2-3	many	TRBV10-3	-
TGTGCCAGCATAAGGGCCCCCGGTCGGGCTAATGAAAAACTGTTTTTT	CASIRAPGRANEKLFF	TRBJ1-4	few	TRBV7-8	-
TGTGCCAGCAGTTTATCGAAGGGGTTTGAAGCTTTCTTT	CASSLSKGFEAFF	TRBJ1-1	many	TRBV27	-
TGTGCCAGCCAGGAGGACACTGAAGCTTTCTTT	CASQEDTEAFF	TRBJ1-1	-	TRBV2	-
TGTGCCAGCAGCTTGGCTACACTAGTCTACGAGCAGTACTTC	CASSLATLVYEQYF	TRBJ2-7	-	TRBV5-5	-
TGCAGTGCTCCAAGTCCAGGGCAGGGCAATTCACCCCTCCACTTT	CSAPSPGQGNSPLHF	TRBJ1-6	many	TRBV20-1	-
TGTGCCAGCAGTCTCGGAGCACCCTACAATGAGCAGTTCTTC	CASSLGAPYNEQFF	TRBJ2-1	-	TRBV12-3/TRBV12-4	-
TGTGCCAGCTCCCTAGGGACTAGCGGGAGTAAGAATGAGCAGTTCTTC	CASSLGTSGSKNEQFF	TRBJ2-1	few	TRBV18	TRBD2
TGTGCCAGCAGCCTTCAAGATAGCGGGAGTTTCAGCAATGAGCAGTTCTTC	CASSLQDSGSFSNEQFF	TRBJ2-1	many	TRBV7-8	TRBD2
TGTGCCAGCAGACCCACAGGGGTTAACTATGGCTACACCTTC	CASRPTGVNYGYTF	TRBJ1-2	-	TRBV12-3/TRBV12-4	TRBD1